This entry lists 8 T cell receptor beta chains sequenced from one sample in a study of beta chain features in type 1 diabetes. The entirety of the isolated RNA underwent reverse transcription, so expressed TCRB transcripts were sequenced. Assay used: immunoSEQ multiplex PCR; TCRdb lists only in-frame clones, some missing. The table shows about 110,000 clones, with about two fifths occurring only once. Sequenced sample: stem cell memory CD4+ T cells from blood. These receptors all stem from a woman aged 18-29 years in good health.

The chain uses TRBV9 and TRBJ2-2, with 8 bases fitting TRBD2. CDR3 length: 15 amino acids. The V gene end was trimmed by 4 bases and the J gene end by 5 bases; junction bases not matched to a gene: 7. Germline V gene data show CDR1 as SGDLS and CDR2 as YYNGEE. The CDR3 sequence is CASSLAGGGTGELFF. DNA of the CDR3: TGTGCCAGCAGCCTAGCGGGCGGGGGGACCGGGGAGCTGTTTTTT.

The chain is built from TRBV6-5 and TRBJ2-1; 10 nucleotides match TRBD2. With V trimmed by 8 bases and J by 7 bases, 5 bases remained unmatched. Germline V lookup: CDR1 MNHEY, CDR2 SVGAGI. The CDR3 is 13 amino acids. This CDR3 reads CASQRGGGNEQFF. The CDR3 DNA is TGTGCCAGCCAGCGGGGGGGAGGAAATGAGCAGTTCTTC.

This clone was seen a handful of times. This chain uses TRBV7-9 with TRBJ1-1, with a tentative D call TRBD1 (6 bases). Trimming shortened V by 5 bases and J by 0 bases, and 16 bases separated the two germline ends. Germline CDR1 reads SEHNR; CDR2 reads FQNEAQ (reference sequence). This CDR3 is 16 amino acids long. The CDR3 coding sequence is TGTGCCAGCAGCCGGGGGGCAGGGGTAATGAACACTGAAGCTTTCTTT. Translation gives CASSRGAGVMNTEAFF. Full variable domain (remainder filled in from reference TRBV7-9 and TRBJ1-1): DTGVSQNPRHKITKRGQNVTFRCDPISEHNRLYWYRQTLGQGPEFLTYFQNEAQLEKSRLLSDRFSAERPKGSFSTLEIQRTEQGDSAMYLCASSRGAGVMNTEAFFGQGTRLTVV.

This clone was counted a few times. The chain couples TRBV7-9 to TRBJ2-1, with 8 nucleotides matching TRBD2. This CDR3 comprises 16 residues. The V segment lost 2 bases and the J segment 8 bases; nucleotides outside the gene matches: 11. The V gene's germline CDR1 is SEHNR and CDR2 FQNEAQ (reference sequence). CDR3 DNA: TGTGCCAGCAGCTTAAAATGGACTAGCCCCAGGCATGAGCAGTTCTTC. The encoded protein is CASSLKWTSPRHEQFF.

This clone showed up just once. The chain links TRBV19 to TRBJ2-1; no definite D call. The germline V gene encodes CDR1 LNHDA and CDR2 SQIVND (reference sequence). The CDR3 covers 14 residues. The V gene lost 8 bases and the J gene lost 8 bases, with 19 bases spanning the gap. This chain's CDR3 is CASGRRVLYDEQFF. CDR3 DNA: TGTGCCAGTGGCAGACGGGTTTTGTACGATGAGCAGTTCTTC.

The chain couples TRBV28 to TRBJ1-1; D gene ambiguous. CDR1 is MDHEN, CDR2 SYDVKM, per germline. V was pared by 6 bases and J by 1 base, with 12 bases between. CDR3 length equals 14 residues. The CDR3 nucleotides are TGTGCCAGCAGGACCCCTCGGAGGAACACTGAAGCTTTCTTT. Encoded protein: CASRTPRRNTEAFF.

As DNA, the CDR3 is TGTGCCAGCAGTAACGGACAGGGGTTTCAGCCCCAGCATTTT. Translation gives CASSNGQGFQPQHF. The J gene is TRBJ1-5, the V gene TRBV6-5; 9 bases fit TRBD1. Per the germline V gene, CDR1 is MNHEY and CDR2 is SVGAGI. The CDR3 extends over 14 amino acids. V lost 5 bases, J lost 6 bases, and 5 bases stayed unmatched.

On this clone: Other DNA variants within this sample encode the same CDR3. The chain combines TRBV29-1 with TRBJ2-1, with 7 nucleotides matching TRBD2. The CDR3 has 17 amino acids. From germline, CDR1 is SQVTM and CDR2 ANQGSEA. Germline trimming cut 5 bases from V and 3 bases from J; bases unmatched to any gene: 16. The CDR3 DNA sequence: TGCAGCGTTCGTCCGTCCGGAAAGCGGGAAATCTACAATGAGCAGTTCTTC. Amino acid sequence: CSVRPSGKREIYNEQFF.